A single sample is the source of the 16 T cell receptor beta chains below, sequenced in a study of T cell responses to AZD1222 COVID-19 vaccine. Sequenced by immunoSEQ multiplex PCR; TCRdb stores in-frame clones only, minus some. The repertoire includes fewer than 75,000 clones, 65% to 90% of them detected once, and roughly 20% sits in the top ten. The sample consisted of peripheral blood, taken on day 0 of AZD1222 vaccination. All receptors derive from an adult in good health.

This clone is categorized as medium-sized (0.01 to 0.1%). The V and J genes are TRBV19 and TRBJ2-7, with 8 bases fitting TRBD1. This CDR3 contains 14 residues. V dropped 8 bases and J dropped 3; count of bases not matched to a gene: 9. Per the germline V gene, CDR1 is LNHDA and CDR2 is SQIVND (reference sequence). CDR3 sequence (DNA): TGTGCCAGTCGCCCAGACAGGGGACACTACGAGCAGTACTTC. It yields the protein CASRPDRGHYEQYF.

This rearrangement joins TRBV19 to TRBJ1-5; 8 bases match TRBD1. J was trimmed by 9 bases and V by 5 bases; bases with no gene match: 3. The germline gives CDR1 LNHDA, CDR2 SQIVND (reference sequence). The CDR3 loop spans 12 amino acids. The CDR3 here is CASSPQGGPQHF. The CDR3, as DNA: TGTGCCAGTAGTCCACAGGGGGGGCCCCAGCATTTT.

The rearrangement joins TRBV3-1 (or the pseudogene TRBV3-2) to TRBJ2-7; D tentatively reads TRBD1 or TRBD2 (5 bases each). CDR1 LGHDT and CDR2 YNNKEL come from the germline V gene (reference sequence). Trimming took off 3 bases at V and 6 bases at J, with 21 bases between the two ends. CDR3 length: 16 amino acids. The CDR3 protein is CASSHQRPRGGSEQYF. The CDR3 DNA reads TGTGCCAGCAGCCATCAGCGACCCCGTGGGGGAAGCGAGCAGTACTTC.

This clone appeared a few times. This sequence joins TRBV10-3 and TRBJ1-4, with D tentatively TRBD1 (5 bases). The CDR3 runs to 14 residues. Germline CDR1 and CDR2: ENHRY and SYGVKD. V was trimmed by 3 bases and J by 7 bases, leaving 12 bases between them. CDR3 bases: TGTGCCATCAGTGACTCCGGCGGGGGTGAAAAACTGTTTTTT. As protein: CAISDSGGGEKLFF.

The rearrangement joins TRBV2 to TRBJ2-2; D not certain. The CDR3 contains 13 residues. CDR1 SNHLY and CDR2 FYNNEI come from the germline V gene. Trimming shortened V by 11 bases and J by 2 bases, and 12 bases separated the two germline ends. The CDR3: CAGALGNTGELFF. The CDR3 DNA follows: TGTGCCGGCGCTTTGGGCAACACCGGGGAGCTGTTTTTT.

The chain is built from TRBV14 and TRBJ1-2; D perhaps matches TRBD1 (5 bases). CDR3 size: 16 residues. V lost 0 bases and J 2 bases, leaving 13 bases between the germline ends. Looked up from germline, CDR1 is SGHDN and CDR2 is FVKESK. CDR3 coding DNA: TGTGCCAGCAGCCAAGACTGGGGCCTGGGGAACTATGGCTACACCTTC. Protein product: CASSQDWGLGNYGYTF.

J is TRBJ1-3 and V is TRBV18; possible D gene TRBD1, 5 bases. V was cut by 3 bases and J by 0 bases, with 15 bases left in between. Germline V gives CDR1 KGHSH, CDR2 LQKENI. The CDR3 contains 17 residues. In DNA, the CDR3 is TGTGCCAGCTCACCCGCGGGACGGCACAGCTCTGGAAACACCATATATTTT. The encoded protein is CASSPAGRHSSGNTIYF.

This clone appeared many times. CDR3 amino acids: CASSLVGTSLHF. The CDR3 DNA follows: TGTGCCAGCAGCTTAGTAGGGACGTCTCTCCACTTT. The chain carries TRBV7-2 and TRBJ1-6; perhaps TRBD1 as D (5 bases). Trimming shortened V by 1 base and J by 16 bases, and 11 bases separated the two germline ends. The CDR3 has 12 amino acids. Per germline, CDR1 SGHTA and CDR2 FQGNSA.

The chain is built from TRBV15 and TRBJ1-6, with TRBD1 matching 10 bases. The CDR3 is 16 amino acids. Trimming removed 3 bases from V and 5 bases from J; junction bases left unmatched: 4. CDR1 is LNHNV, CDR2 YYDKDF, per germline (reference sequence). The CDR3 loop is CATSRGGTGDNSPLHF. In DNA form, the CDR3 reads TGTGCCACCAGCAGGGGGGGGACAGGGGATAATTCACCCCTCCACTTT.

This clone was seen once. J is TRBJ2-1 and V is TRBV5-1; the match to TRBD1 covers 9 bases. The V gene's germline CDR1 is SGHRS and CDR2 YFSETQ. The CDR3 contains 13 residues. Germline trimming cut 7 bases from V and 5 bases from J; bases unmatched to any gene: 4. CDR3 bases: TGCGCCAGCCGGACAGGGGCCAACAATGAGCAGTTCTTC. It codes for CASRTGANNEQFF.

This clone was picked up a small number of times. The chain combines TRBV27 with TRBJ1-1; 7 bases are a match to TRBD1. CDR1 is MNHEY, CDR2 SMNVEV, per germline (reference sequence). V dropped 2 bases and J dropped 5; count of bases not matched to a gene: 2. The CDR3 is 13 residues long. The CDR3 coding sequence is TGTGCCAGCAGTTTAACGACAGGGACTGAAGCTTTCTTT. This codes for CASSLTTGTEAFF.

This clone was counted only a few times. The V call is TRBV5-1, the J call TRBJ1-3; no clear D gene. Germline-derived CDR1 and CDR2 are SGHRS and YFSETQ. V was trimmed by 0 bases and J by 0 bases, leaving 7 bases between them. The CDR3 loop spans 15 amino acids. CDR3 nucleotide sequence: TGCGCCAGCAGCTTGGACAAAAGCTCTGGAAACACCATATATTTT. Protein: CASSLDKSSGNTIYF.

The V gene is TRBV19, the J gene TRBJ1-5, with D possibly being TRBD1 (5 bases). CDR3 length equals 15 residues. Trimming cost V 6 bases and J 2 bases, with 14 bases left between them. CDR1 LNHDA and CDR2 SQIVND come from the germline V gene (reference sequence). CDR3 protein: CASRSSGEGNQPQHF. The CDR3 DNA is TGTGCCAGTAGAAGTTCGGGGGAGGGCAATCAGCCCCAGCATTTT. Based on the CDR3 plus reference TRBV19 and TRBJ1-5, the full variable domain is DGGITQSPKYLFRKEGQNVTLSCEQNLNHDAMYWYRQDPGQGLRLIYYSQIVNDFQKGDIAEGYSVSREKKESFPLTVTSAQKNPTAFYLCASRSSGEGNQPQHFGDGTRLSIL.

The CDR3 nucleotides read TGTGCCAGCGCATCTCCCGCGGGGGGTAAGGGTGGCTACACCTTC. This codes for CASASPAGGKGGYTF. The rearrangement links TRBV28 to TRBJ1-2; TRBD1 is a possible D gene (5 bases). The CDR3 extends over 15 amino acids. Per germline, CDR1 MDHEN and CDR2 SYDVKM. V was clipped by 8 bases and J by 7 bases, with 23 bases between them.

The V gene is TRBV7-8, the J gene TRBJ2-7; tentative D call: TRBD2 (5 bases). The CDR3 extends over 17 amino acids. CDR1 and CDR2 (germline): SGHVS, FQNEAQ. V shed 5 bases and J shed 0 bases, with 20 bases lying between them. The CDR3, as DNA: TGTGCCAGCAGCCCGGGGTCGGGTCGCTCCGGCTCCTACGAGCAGTACTTC. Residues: CASSPGSGRSGSYEQYF.

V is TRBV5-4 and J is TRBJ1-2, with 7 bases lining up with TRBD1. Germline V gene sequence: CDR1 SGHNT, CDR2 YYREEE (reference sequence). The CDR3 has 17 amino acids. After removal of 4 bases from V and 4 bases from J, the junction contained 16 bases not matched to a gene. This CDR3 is CASSPPLATGLVYGYTF. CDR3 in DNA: TGTGCCAGCAGCCCTCCATTGGCGACAGGGCTGGTCTATGGCTACACCTTC.